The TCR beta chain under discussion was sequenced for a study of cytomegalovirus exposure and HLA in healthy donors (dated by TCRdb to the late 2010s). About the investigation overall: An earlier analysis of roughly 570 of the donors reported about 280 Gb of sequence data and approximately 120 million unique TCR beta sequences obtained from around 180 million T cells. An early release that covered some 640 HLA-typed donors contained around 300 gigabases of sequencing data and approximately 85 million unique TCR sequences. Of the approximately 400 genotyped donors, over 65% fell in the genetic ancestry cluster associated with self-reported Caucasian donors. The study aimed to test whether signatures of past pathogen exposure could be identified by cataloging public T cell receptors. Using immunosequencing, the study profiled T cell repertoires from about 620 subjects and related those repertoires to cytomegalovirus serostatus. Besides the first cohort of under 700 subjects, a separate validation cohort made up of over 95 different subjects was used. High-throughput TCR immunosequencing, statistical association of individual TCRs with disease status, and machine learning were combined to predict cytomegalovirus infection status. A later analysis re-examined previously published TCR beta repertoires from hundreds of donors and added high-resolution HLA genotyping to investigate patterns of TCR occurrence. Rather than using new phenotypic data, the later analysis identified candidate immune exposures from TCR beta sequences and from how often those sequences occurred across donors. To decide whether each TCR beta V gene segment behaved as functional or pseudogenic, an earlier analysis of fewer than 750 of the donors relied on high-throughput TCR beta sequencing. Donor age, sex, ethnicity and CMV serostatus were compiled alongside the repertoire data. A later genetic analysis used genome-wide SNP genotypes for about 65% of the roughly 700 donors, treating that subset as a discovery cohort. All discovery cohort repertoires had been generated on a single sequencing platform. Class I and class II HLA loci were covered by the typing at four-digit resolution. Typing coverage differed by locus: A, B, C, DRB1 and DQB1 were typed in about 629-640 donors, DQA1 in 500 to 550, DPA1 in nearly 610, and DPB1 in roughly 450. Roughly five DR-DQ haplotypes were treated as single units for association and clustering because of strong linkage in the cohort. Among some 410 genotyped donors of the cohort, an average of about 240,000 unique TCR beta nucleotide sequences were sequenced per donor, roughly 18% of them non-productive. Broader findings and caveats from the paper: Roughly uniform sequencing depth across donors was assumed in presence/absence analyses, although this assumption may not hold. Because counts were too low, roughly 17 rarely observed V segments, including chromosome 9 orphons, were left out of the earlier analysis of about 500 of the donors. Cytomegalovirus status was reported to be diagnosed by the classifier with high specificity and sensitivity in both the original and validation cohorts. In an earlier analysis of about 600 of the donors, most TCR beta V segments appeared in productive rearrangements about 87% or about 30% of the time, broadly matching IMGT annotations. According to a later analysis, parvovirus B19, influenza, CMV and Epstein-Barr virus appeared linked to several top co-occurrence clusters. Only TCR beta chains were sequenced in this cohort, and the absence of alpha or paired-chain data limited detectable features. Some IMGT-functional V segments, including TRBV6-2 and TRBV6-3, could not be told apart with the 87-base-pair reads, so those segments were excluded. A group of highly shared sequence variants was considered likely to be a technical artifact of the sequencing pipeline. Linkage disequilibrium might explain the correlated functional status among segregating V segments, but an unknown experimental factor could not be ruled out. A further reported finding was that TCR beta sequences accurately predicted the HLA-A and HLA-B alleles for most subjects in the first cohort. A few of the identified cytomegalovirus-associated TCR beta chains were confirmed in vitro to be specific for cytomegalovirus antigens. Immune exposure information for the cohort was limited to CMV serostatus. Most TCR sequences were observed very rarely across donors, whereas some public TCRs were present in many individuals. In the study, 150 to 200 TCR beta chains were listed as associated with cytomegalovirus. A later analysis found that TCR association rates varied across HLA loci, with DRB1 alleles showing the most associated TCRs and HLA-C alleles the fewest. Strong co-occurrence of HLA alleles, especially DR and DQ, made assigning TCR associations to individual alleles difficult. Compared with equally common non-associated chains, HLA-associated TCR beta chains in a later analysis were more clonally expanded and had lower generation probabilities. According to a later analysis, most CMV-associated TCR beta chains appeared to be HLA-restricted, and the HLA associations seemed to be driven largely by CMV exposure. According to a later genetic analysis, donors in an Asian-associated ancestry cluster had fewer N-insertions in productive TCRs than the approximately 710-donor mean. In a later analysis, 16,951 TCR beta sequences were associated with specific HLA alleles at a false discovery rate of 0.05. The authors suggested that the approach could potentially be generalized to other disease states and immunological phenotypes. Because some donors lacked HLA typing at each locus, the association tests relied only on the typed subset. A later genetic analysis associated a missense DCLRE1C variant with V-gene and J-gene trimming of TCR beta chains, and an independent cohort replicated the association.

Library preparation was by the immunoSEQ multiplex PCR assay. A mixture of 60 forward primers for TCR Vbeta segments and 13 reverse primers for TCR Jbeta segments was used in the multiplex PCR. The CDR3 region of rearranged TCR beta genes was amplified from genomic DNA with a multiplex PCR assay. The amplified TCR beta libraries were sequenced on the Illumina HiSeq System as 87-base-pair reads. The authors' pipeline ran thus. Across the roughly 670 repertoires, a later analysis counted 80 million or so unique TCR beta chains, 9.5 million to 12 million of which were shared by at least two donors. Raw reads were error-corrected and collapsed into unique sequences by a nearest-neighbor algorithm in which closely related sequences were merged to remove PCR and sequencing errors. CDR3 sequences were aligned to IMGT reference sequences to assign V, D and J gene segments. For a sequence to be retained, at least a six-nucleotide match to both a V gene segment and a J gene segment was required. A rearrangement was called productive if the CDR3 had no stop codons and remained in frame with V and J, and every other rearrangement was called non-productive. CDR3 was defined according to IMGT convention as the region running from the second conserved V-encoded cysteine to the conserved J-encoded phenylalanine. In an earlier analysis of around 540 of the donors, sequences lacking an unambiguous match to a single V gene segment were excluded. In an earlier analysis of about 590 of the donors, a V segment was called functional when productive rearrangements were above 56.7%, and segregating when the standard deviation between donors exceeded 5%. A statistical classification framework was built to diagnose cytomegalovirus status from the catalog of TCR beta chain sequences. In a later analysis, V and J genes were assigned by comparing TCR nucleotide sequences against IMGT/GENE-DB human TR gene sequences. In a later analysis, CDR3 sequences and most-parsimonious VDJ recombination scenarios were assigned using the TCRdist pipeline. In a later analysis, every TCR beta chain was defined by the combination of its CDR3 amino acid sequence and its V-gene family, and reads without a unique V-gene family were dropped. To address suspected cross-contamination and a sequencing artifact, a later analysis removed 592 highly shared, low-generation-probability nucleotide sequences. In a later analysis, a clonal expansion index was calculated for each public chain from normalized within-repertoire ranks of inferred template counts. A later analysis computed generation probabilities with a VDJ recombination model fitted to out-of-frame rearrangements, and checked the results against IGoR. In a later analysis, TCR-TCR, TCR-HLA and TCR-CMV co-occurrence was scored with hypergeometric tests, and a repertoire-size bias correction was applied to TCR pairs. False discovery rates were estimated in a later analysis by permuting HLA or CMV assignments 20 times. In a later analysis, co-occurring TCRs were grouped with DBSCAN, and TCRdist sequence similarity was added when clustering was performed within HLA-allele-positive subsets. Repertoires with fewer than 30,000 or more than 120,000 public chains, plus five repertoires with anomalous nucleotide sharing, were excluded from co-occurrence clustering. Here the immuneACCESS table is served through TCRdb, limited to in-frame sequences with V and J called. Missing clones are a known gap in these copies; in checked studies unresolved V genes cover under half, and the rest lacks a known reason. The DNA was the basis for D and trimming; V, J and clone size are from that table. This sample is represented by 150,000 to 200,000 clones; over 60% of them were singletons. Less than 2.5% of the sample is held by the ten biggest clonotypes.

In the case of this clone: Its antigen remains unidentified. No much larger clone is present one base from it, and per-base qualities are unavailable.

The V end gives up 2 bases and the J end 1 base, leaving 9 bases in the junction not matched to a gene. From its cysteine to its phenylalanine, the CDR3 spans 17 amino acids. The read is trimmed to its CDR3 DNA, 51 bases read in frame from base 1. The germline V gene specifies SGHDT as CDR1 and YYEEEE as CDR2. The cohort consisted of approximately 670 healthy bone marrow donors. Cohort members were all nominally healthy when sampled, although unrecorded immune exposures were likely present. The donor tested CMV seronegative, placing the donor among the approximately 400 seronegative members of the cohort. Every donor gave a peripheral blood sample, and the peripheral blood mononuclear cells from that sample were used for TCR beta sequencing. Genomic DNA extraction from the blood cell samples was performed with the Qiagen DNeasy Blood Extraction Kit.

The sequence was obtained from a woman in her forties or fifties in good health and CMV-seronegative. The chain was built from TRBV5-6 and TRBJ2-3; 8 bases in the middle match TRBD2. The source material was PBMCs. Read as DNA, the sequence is TGTGCCAGCAGCTTTGGCGGGAGGAGGTTGGGCACAGATACGCAGTATTTT. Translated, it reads CASSFGGRRLGTDTQYF.